This section outlines one TCR beta chain sequence together with its context. Its antigen is unidentified. Trimming pared 5 bases from V and 1 base from J, leaving 14 bases between. In germline, CDR1 is SGHVS, CDR2 FQNEAQ. The CDR3 covers 15 residues. Researchers grouped second doses given at about 4 or about 12 weeks into one pool. The sample is drawn from a study of T cell responses to AZD1222 COVID-19 vaccine. Points from the study as a whole: Possibly, clonal diversity was underestimated; donors were largely white British and included more females. After two AZD1222 doses, spike-specific TCR breadth and depth rose versus day 0. Repertoires in all cases were sampled only once the peak T cell response had passed.

Repertoires were generated with immunoSEQ multiplex PCR, while TCRdb's copy carries only in-frame clones and drops some. The data show tens of thousands of clones, 75% to 90% seen once. The genes are TRBV7-8 and TRBJ1-1, with no clear D. The sequence derives from an adult who received the AZD1222 COVID-19 vaccine. The material sequenced was peripheral blood, taken 28 days after the second AZD1222 dose. This chain's CDR3 is CASSPTNSPNTEAFF. CDR3 bases: TGTGCCAGCAGCCCAACCAACTCACCGAACACTGAAGCTTTCTTT. Complete variable domain (other parts from reference TRBV7-8 and TRBJ1-1): GAGVSQSPRYKVAKRGQDVALRCDPISGHVSLFWYQQALGQGPEFLTYFQNEAQLDKSGLPSDRFFAERPEGSVSTLKIQRTQQEDSAVYLCASSPTNSPNTEAFFGQGTRLTVV.